Following are 6 T cell receptor beta chains from one sample sequenced in a study of T cells after yellow fever vaccination (dated by TCRdb to 2018 to 2020). In the paper's terms, the treatment or condition label means: live attenuated yellow fever vaccine strain. The library was produced with 5' RACE. The sample was run on an Illumina HiSeq 2500. TCRdb handled the public reads itself, with Q25 trimming in fastp and clone calling in MiXCR, and kept productive beta chains. CDR3 protein sequences are deduplicated, and each keeps its most common genes and DNA. Present in this sample are hundreds of thousands of distinct CDR3 sequences, roughly 13% of which were seen just once. The ten most abundant clones make up more than 13% of the sample. The sample was PBMCs, taken on the day of the yellow fever booster vaccination. These TCRs come from a man aged 25 to 40 who received the YFV17D yellow fever vaccine.

V gene TRBV30 combines with J gene TRBJ2-3; no definite D call. Deletions cut 0 bases from V and 7 bases from J, with 14 bases between. The CDR3 totals 14 residues. Germline values: CDR1 GTSNPN, CDR2 SVGIG (reference sequence). The CDR3 reads CAWSVLGSFYTQYF. The CDR3 DNA sequence: TGTGCCTGGAGTGTACTCGGTAGCTTTTATACGCAGTATTTT. Full variable domain (outside the CDR3, taken from reference TRBV30 and TRBJ2-3): SQTIHQWPATLVQPVGSPLSLECTVEGTSNPNLYWYRQAAGRGLQLLFYSVGIGQISSEVPQNLSASRPQDRQFILSSKKLLLSDSGFYLCAWSVLGSFYTQYFGPGTRLTVL.

In its sample, this clonotype was seen many times. This chain uses TRBV7-6 with TRBJ2-2, with D possibly matching TRBD2 (5 bases). V was cut by 0 bases and J by 6 bases, with 8 bases left in between. CDR1 and CDR2 (germline): SGHVS, FNYEAQ. The CDR3 covers 14 residues. CDR3 amino acids: CASSLARAAGELFF. CDR3 in DNA: TGTGCCAGCAGCTTAGCGCGGGCGGCCGGGGAGCTGTTTTTT.

This clonotype has more than one count but fewer than ten. CDR3 loop: CASSQGFAGSTDTQYF. CDR3 sequence (DNA): TGCGCCAGCAGCCAAGGATTTGCGGGAAGCACAGATACGCAGTATTTT. The chain recombines TRBV4-3 with TRBJ2-3; TRBD2 might be the D (6 bases). Germline CDR1 and CDR2: LGHNA and YSLEER. V gave up 1 base and J gave up 0 bases, with 11 bases separating them. The CDR3 runs 16 residues.

This chain uses TRBV20-1 with TRBJ2-1, with 10 positions matching TRBD2. This CDR3 contains 16 residues. V lost 6 bases and J lost 0; bases outside the gene matches: 8. The germline gives CDR1 DFQATT, CDR2 SNEGSKA (reference sequence). The CDR3: CSATGLADLSYNEQFF. CDR3 DNA sequence: TGCAGTGCGACCGGACTAGCGGACCTCTCCTACAATGAGCAGTTCTTC.

V is TRBV23-1 and J is TRBJ2-2; D is unclear. TRBV23-1 is assigned to the ORF class and has an uncertain function. The CDR3 covers 16 residues. V gave up 0 bases and J gave up 1 base, with 9 bases separating them. The CDR3 loop reads CASSQSTWMNTGELFF. CDR3 DNA sequence: TGCGCCAGCAGTCAATCGACCTGGATGAACACCGGGGAGCTGTTTTTT.

A remark on this clonotype: This may come from a read error, since a much larger clone is one base off. DNA of the CDR3: TGTGCCAGCAGCAACAATGAGCAGTTCTTC. Protein: CASSNNEQFF. The chain recombines TRBV7-3 with TRBJ2-1; D is ambiguous. This CDR3 is built from 10 residues. Germline CDR1 and CDR2: SGHTA and FQGTGA. Trimming pared 5 bases from V and 5 bases from J, leaving 1 base between.